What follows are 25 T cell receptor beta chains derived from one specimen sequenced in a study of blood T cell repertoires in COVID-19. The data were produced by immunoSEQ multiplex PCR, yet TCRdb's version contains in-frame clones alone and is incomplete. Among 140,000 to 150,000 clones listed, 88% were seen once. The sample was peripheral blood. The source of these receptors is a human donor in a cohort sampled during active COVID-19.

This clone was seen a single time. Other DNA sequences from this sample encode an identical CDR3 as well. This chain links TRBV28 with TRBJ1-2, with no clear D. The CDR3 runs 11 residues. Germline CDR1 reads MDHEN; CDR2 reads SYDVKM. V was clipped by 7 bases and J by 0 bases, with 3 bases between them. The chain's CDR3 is CASTANYGYTF. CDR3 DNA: TGTGCCAGCACGGCTAACTATGGCTACACCTTC.

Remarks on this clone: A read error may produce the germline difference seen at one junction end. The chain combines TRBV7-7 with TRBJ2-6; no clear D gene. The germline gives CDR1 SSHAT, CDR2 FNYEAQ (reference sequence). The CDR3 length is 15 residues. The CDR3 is CASSLGPIGANVLTF. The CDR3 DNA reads TGTGCTAGCAGCTTAGGGCCGATTGGGGCCAACGTCCTGACTTTC.

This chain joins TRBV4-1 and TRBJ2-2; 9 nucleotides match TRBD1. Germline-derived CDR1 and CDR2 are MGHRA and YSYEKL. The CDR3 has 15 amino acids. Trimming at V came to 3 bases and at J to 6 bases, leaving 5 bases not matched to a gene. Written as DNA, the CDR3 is TGCGCCAGCAGCCACCGGGACAGGGTCTCCGGGGAGCTGTTTTTT. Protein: CASSHRDRVSGELFF.

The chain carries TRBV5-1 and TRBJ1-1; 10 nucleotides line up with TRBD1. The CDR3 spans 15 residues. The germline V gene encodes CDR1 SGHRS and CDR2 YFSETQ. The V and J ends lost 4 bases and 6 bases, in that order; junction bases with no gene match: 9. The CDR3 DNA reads TGCGCCAGCAGCGACCCGGGACAGGGGATACCTGAAGCTTTCTTT. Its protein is CASSDPGQGIPEAFF.

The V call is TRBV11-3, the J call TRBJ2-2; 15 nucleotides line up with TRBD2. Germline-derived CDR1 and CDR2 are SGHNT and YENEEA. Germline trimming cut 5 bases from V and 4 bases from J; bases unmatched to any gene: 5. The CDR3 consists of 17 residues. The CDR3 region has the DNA TGTGCCAGCAGCCTCGGACTAGCGGGGGGGATCACCGGGGAGCTGTTTTTT. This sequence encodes CASSLGLAGGITGELFF.

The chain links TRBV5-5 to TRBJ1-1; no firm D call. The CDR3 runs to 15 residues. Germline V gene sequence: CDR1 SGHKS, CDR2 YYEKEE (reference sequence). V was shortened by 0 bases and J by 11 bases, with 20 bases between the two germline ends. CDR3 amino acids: CASSLANGEPRRAFF. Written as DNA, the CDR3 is TGTGCCAGCAGCTTGGCAAATGGGGAGCCTAGGCGGGCTTTCTTT.

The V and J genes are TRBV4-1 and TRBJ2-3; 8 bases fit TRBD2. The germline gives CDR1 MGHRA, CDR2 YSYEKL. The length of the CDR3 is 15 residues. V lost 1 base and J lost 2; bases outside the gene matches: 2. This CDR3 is CASSQAGGVTDTQYF. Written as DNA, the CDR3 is TGCGCCAGCAGCCAAGCGGGAGGGGTCACAGATACGCAGTATTTT.

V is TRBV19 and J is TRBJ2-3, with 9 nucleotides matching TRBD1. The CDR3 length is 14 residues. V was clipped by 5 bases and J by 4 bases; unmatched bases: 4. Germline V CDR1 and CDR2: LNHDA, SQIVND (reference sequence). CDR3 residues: CASSYRGLSDTQYF. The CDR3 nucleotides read TGTGCCAGTAGTTACAGGGGGCTCTCAGATACGCAGTATTTT. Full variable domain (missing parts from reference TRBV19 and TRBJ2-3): DGGITQSPKYLFRKEGQNVTLSCEQNLNHDAMYWYRQDPGQGLRLIYYSQIVNDFQKGDIAEGYSVSREKKESFPLTVTSAQKNPTAFYLCASSYRGLSDTQYFGPGTRLTVL.

CDR3 nucleotides: TGTGCCATCAGGGAGGGCCCGACAGATACGCAGTATTTT. Translated: CAIREGPTDTQYF. The chain combines TRBV10-3 with TRBJ2-3; possible D gene TRBD2, 6 bases. Trimming left V 6 bases short and J 3 bases short, with 10 bases between. Per the germline V gene, CDR1 is ENHRY and CDR2 is SYGVKD. The CDR3 has 13 residues.

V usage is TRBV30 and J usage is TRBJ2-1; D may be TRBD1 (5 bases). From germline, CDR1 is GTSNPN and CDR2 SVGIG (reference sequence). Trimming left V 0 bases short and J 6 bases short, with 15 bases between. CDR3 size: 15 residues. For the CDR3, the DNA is TGTGCCTGGAGTGTGGGGTCAGGGTTTAGCAATGAGCAGTTCTTC. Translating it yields CAWSVGSGFSNEQFF.

The CDR3 here is CASSDLYGYTF. The CDR3 bases are TGTGCCAGCAGCGATCTGTATGGCTACACCTTC. The chain carries TRBV9 and TRBJ1-2, with D hard to call. Trimming pared 3 bases from V and 5 bases from J, leaving 5 bases between. The CDR3 has 11 residues. Germline CDR1 is SGDLS and CDR2 is YYNGEE.

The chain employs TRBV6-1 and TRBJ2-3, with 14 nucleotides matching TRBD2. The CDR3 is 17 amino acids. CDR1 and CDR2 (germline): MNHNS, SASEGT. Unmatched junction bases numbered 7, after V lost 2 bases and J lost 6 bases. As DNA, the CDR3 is TGTGCCAGCAGTGAATTCAGGACTAGCGGGGGGTGGGATACGCAGTATTTT. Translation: CASSEFRTSGGWDTQYF.

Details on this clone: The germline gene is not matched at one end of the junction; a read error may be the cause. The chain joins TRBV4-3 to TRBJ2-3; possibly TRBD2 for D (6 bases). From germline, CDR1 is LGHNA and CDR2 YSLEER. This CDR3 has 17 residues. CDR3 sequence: CVSSLRFGAGLTDTQYF. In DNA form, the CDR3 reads TGCGTCAGCAGCCTCCGATTTGGAGCGGGCCTCACAGATACGCAGTATTTT.

The DNA of the CDR3 is TGTGCCAGCAGCACTCCGGGGGGGCCCCGCACAGATACGCAGTATTTT. Its translation: CASSTPGGPRTDTQYF. This rearrangement joins TRBV28 to TRBJ2-3; 8 positions agree with TRBD2. The CDR3 runs to 16 residues. J lost 1 base, V lost 6 bases, and 9 bases had no gene match. CDR1 MDHEN and CDR2 SYDVKM come from the germline V gene.

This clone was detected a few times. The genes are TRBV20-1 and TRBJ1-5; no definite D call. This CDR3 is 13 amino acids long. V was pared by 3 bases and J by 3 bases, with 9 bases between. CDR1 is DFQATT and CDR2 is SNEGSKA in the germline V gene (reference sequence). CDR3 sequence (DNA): TGCAGTGCTAGTCCACTGAACAATCAGCCCCAGCATTTT. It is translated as CSASPLNNQPQHF.

The CDR3 loop reads CASSQKLLAGGPFEQFF. The CDR3 DNA is TGCGCCAGCAGCCAGAAACTACTAGCGGGGGGGCCATTTGAGCAGTTCTTC. The V gene is TRBV4-3, the J gene TRBJ2-1, with 13 bases fitting TRBD2. V was clipped by 3 bases and J by 9 bases; unmatched bases: 11. This CDR3 has 17 amino acids. Germline assignment: CDR1 LGHNA and CDR2 YSLEER.

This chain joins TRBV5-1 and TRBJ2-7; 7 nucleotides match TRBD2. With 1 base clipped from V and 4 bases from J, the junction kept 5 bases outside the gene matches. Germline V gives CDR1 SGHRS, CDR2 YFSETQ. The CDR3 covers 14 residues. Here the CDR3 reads CASSLRQGGYEQYF. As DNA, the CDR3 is TGCGCCAGCAGCTTGCGGCAGGGAGGGTACGAGCAGTACTTC.

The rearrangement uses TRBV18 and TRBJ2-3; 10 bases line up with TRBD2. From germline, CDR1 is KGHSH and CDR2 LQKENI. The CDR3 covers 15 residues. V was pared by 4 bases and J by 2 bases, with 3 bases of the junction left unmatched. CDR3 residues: CASSRTSGDTDTQYF. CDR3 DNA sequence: TGTGCCAGCTCACGGACTAGCGGAGACACAGATACGCAGTATTTT.

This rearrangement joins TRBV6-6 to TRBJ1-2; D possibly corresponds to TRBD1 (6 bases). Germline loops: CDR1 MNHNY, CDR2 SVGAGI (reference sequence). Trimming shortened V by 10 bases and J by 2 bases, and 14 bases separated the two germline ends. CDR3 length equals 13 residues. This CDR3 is CATMTGTNYGYTF. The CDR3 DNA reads TGTGCCACCATGACCGGGACAAACTATGGCTACACCTTC.

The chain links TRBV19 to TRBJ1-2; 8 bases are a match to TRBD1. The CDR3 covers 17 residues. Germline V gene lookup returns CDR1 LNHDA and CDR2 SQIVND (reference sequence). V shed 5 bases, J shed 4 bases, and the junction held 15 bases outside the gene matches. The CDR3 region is CASSGRTGFLVSYGYTF. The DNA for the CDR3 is TGTGCCAGTAGTGGTCGGACAGGGTTTCTCGTAAGCTATGGCTACACCTTC.

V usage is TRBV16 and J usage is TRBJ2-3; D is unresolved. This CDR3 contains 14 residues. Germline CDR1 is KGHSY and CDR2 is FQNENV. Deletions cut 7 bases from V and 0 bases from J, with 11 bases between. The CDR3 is CASIRGESTDTQYF. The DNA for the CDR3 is TGTGCCAGCATAAGAGGCGAGAGCACAGATACGCAGTATTTT.

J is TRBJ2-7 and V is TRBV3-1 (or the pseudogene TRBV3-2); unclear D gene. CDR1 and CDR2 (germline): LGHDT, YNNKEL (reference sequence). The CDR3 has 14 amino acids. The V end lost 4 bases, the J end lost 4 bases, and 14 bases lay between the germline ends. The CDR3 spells CASSPGPTIYEQYF. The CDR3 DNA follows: TGTGCCAGCAGCCCAGGTCCTACCATTTACGAGCAGTACTTC.

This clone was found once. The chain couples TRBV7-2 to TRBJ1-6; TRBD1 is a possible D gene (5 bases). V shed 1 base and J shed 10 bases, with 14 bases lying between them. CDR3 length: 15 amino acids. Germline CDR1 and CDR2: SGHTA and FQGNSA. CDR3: CASSLEGAGRSPLHF. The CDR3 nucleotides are TGTGCCAGCAGCTTAGAAGGGGCCGGGCGGTCACCCCTCCACTTT.

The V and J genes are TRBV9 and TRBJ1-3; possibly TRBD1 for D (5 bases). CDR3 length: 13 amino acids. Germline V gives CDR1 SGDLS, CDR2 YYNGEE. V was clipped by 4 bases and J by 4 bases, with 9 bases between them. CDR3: CASSPRGGNTIYF. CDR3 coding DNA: TGTGCCAGCAGCCCACGGGGGGGAAACACCATATATTTT.

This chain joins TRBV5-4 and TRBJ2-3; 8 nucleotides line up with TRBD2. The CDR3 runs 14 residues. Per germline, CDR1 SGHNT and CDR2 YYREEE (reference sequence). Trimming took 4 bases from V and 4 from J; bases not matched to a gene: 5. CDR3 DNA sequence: TGTGCCAGCAGCACAGCGGGGGATGCAGATACGCAGTATTTT. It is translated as CASSTAGDADTQYF.